This T cell receptor beta chain originates from a study of technical replicates of blood from a few donors. Germline V gene sequence: CDR1 SGDLS, CDR2 YYNGEE. Trimming cost V 0 bases and J 2 bases, with 12 bases left between them. This CDR3 has 16 residues. The method was immunoSEQ multiplex PCR; TCRdb's version includes in-frame clones alone and lacks a portion of them. The data hold 45,000 to 60,000 clones, with 91% observed a single time. This clonotype originated in a human donor in good health. Some clones in this sample may be carry-over from other donors' samples. This chain connects TRBV9 to TRBJ2-1, with D unresolved. The specimen was PBMCs. In DNA, the CDR3 is TGTGCCAGCAGCGTAGTTGGCGGTGCTGCCTACAATGAGCAGTTCTTC. Its translation: CASSVVGGAAYNEQFF.